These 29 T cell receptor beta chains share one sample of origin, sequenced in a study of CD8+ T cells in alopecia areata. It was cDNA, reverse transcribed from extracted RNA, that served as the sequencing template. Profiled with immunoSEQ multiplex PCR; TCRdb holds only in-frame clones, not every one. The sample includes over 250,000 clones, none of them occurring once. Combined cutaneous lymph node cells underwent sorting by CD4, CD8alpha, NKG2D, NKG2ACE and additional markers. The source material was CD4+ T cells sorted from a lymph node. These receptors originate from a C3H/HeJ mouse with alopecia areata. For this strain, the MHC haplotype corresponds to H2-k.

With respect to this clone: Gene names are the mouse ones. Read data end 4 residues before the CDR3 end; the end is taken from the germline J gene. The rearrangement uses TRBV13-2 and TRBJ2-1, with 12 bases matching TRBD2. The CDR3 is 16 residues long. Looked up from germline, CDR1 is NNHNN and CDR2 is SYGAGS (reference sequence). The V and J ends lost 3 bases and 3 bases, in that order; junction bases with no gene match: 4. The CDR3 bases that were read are TGTGCCAGCGGTGTCCGGGACTGGGGGGCCTATGCT. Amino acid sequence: CASGVRDWGAYA. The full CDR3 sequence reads CASGVRDWGAYAEQFF.

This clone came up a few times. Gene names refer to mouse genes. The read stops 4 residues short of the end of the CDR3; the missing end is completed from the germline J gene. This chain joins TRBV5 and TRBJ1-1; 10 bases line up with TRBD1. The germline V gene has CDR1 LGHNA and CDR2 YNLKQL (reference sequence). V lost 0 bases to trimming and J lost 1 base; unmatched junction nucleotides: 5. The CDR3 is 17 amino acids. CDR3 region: CASSQERGQGRNTEVFF. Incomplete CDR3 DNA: TGTGCCAGCAGCCAAGAAAGGGGACAGGGGAGGAACACA.

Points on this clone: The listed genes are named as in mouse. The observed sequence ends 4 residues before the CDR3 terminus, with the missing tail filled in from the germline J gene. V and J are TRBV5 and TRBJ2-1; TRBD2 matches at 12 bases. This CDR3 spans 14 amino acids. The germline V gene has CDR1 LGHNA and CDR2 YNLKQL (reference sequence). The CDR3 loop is CASSLTGGASEQFF. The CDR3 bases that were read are TGTGCCAGCAGCCTGACTGGGGGGGCCTCT.

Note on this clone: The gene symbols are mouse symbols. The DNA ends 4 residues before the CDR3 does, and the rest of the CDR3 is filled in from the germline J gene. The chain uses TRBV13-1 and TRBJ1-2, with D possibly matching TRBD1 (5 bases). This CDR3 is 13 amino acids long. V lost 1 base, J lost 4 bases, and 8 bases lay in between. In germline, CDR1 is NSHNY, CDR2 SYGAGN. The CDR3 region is CASSDMGGSDYTF. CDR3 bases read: TGTGCCAGCAGTGATATGGGGGGCTCC.

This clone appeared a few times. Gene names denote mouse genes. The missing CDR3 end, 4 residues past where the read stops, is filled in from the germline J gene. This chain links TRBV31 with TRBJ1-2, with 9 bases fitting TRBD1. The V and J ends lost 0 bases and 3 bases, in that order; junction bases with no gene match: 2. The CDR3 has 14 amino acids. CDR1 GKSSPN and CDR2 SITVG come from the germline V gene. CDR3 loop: CAWSLRTGDSDYTF. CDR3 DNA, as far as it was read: TGTGCCTGGAGTCTTAGGACAGGGGACTCC.

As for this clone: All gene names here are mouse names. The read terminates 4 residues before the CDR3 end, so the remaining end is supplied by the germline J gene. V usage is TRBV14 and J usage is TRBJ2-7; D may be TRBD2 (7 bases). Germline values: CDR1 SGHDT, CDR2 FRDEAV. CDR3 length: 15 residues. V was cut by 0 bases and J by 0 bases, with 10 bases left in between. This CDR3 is CASSFSLGASYEQYF. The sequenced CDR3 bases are TGTGCCAGCAGTTTCTCCCTGGGGGCCTCCTAT.

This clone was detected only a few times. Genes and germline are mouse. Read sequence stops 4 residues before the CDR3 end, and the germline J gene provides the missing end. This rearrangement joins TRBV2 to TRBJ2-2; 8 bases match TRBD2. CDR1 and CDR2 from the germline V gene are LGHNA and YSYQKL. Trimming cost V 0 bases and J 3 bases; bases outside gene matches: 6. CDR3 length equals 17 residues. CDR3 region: CASSQDGWGEDTGQLYF. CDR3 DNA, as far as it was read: TGTGCCAGCAGCCAAGATGGCTGGGGGGAAGACACCGGG.

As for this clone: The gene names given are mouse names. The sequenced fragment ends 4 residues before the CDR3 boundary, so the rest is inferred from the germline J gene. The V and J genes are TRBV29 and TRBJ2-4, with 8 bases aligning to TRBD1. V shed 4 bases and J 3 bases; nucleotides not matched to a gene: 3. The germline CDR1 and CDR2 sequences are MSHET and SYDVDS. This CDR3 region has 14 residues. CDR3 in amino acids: CASSSGGGQNTLYF. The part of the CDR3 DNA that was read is TGTGCTAGCAGTTCAGGGGGCGGGCAAAAC.

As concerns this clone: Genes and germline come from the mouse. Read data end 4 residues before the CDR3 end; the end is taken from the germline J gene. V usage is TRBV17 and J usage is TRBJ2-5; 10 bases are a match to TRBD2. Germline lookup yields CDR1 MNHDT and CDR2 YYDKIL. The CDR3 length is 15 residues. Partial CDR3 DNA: TGTGCTAGCAGTCCTGTGCTGGGGGGGCGAGAC. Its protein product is CASSPVLGGRD. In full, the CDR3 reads CASSPVLGGRDTQYF.

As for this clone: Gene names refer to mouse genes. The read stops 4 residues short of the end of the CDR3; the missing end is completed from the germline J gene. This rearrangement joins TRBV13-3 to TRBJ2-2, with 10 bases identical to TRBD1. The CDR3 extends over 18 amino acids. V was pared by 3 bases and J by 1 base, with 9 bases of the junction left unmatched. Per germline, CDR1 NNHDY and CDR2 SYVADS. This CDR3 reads CASSAIPGTGENTGQLYF. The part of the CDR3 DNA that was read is TGTGCCAGCAGTGCCATCCCCGGGACAGGGGAAAACACCGGG.

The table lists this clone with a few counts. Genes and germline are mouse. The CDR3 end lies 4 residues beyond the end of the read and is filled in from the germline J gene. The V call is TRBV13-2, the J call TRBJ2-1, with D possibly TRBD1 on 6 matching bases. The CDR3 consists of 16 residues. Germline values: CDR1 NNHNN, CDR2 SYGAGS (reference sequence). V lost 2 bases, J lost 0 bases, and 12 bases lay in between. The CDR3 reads CASGEPQGYNYAEQFF. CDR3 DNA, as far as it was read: TGTGCCAGCGGTGAGCCCCAGGGGTATAACTATGCT.

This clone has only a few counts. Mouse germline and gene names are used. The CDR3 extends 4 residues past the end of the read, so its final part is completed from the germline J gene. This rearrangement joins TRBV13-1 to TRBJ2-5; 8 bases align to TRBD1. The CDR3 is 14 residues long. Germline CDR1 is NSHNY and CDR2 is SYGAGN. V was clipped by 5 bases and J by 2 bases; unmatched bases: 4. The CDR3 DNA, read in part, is TGTGCCAGCAGATTGGACAGGGCCCAAGAC. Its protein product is CASRLDRAQD. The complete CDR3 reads CASRLDRAQDTQYF.

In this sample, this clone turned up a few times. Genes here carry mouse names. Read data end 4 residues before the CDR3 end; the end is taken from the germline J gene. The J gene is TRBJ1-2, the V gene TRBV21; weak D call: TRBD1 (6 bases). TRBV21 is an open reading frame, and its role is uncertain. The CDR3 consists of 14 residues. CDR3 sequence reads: CASSILQGWSDYTF. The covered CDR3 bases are TGTGCTAGCAGCATCTTACAGGGTTGGTCC.

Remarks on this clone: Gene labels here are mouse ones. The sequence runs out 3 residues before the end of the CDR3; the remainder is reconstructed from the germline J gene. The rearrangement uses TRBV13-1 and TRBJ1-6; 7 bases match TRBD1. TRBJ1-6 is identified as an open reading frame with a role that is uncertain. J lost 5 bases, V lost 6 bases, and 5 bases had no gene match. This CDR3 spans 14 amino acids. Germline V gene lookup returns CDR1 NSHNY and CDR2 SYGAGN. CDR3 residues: CASKDRANNSPLYF. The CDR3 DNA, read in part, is TGTGCCAGCAAAGACAGGGCAAATAATTCGCCC.

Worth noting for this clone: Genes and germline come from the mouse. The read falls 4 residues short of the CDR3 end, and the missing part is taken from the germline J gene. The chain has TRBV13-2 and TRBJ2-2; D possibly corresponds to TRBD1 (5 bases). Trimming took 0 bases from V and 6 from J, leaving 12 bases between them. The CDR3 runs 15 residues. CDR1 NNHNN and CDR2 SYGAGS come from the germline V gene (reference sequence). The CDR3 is CASGDAPGLAGQLYF. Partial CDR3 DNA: TGTGCCAGCGGTGATGCACCAGGGTTGGCCGGG.

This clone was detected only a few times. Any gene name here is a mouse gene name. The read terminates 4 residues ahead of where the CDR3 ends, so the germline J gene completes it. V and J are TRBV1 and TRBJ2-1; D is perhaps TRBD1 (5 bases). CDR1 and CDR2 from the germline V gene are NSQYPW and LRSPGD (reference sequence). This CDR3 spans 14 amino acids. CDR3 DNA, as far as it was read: TGCACCTGCAGTGCAGTTGACAGCCAGGCT. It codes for CTCSAVDSQA. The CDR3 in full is CTCSAVDSQAEQFF.

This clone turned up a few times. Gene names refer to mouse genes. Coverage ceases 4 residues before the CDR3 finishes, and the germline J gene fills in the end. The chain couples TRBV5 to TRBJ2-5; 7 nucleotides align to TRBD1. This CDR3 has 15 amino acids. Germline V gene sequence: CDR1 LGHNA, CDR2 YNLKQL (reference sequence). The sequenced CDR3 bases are TGTGCCAGCAGCCAAGATCGAGCAGGGGGAGAC. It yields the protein CASSQDRAGGD. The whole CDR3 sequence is CASSQDRAGGDTQYF.

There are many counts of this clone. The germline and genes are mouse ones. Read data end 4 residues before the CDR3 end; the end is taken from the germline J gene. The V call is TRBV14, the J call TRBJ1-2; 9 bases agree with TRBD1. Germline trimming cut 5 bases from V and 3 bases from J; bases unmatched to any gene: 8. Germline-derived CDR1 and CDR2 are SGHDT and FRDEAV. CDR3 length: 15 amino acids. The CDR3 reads CASSLYRGQDSDYTF. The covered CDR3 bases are TGTGCCAGCAGCCTCTACAGGGGGCAAGACTCC.

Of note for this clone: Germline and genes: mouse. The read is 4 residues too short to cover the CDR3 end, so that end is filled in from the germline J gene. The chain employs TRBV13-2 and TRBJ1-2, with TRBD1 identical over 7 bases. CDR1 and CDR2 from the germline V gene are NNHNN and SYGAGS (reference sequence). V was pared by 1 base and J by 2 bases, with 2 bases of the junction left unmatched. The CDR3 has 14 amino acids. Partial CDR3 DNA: TGTGCCAGCGGTGATCCCAGGGGGAACTCC. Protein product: CASGDPRGNS. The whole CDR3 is CASGDPRGNSDYTF.

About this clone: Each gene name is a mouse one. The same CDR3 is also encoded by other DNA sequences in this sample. The CDR3 DNA, read in part, is TGTGCCTGGAGAGGGACAACAAACACCGGG. Translated: CAWRGTTNTG. The entire CDR3 is CAWRGTTNTGQLYF. The rearrangement uses TRBV31 and TRBJ2-2; D is possibly TRBD1 (6 bases). Coverage ceases 4 residues before the CDR3 finishes, and the germline J gene fills in the end. The CDR3 spans 14 residues. The germline V gene has CDR1 GKSSPN and CDR2 SITVG. V gave up 3 bases and J gave up 0 bases, with 8 bases separating them.

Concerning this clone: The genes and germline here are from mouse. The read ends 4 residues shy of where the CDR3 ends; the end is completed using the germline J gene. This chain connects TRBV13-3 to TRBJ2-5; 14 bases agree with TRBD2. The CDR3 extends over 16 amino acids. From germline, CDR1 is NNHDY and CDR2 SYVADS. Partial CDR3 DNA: TGTGCCAGCAGGAAGGGACTGGGGGGGCGCGGAGAC. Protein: CASRKGLGGRGD. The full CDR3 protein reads CASRKGLGGRGDTQYF.

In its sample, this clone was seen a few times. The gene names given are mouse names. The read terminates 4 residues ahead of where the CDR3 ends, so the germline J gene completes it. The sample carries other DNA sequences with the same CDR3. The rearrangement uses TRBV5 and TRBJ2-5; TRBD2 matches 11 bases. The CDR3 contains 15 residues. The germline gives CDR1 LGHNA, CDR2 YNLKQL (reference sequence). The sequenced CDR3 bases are TGTGCCAGCAGCCCTCCGGGACTGGGGGAAGAC. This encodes CASSPPGLGED. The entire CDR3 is CASSPPGLGEDTQYF.

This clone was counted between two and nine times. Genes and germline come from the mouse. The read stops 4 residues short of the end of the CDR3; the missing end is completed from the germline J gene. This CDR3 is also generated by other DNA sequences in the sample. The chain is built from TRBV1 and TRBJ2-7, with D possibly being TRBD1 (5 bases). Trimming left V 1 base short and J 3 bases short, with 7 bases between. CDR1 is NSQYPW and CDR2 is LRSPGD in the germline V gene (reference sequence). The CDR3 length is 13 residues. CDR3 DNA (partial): TGCACCTGCAGTGCAGTCCAGGGCTAT. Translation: CTCSAVQGY. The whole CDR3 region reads CTCSAVQGYEQYF.

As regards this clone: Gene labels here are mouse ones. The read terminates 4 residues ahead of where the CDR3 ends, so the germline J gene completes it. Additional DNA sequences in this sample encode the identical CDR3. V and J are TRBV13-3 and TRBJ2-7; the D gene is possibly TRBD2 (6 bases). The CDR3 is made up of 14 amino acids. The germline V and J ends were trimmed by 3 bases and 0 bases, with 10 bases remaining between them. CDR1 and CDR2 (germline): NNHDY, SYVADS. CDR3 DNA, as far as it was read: TGTGCCAGCAGTGCCCTGGGGAGCTCCTAT. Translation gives CASSALGSSY. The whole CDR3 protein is CASSALGSSYEQYF.

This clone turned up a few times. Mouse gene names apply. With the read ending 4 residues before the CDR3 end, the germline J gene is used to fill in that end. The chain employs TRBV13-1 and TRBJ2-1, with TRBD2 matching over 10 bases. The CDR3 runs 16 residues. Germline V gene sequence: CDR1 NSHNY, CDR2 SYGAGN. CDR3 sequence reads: CASSDGLGGRWAEQFF. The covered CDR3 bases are TGTGCCAGCAGTGATGGGCTGGGGGGGCGCTGGGCT.

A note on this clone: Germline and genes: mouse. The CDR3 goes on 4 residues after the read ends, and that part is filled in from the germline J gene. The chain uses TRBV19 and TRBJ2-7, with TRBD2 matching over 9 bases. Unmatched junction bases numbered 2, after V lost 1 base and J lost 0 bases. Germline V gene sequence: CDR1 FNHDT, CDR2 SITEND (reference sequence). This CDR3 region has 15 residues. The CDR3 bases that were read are TGTGCCAGCAGTATAAGCTGGGGGGGCTCCTAT. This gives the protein CASSISWGGSY. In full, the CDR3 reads CASSISWGGSYEQYF.

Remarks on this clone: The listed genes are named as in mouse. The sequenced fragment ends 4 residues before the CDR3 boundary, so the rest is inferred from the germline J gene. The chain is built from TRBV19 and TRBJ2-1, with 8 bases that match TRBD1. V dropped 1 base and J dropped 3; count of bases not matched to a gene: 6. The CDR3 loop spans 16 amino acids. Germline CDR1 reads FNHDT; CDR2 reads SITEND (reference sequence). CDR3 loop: CASSIIRDRSYAEQFF. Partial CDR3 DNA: TGTGCCAGCAGTATAATCCGGGACAGGTCCTATGCT.

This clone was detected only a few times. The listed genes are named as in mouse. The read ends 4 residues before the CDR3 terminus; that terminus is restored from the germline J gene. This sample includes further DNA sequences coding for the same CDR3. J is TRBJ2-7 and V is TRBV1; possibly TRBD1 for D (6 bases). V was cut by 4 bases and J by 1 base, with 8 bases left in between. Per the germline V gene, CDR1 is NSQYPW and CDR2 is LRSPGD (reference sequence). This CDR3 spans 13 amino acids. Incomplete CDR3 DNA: TGCACCTGCAGTGGGGGACAATCCTAT. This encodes CTCSGGQSY. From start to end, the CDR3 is CTCSGGQSYEQYF.

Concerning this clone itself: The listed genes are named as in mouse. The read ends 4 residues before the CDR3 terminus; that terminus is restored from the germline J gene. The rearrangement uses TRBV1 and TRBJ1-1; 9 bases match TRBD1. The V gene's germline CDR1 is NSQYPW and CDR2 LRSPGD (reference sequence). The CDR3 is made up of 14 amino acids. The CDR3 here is CTCSALTGGQEVFF. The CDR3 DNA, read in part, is TGCACCTGCAGTGCACTCACAGGGGGCCAA.